Each of the 26 T cell receptor beta chains below was sequenced from the same sample in a study of beta chain features in type 1 diabetes (dated by TCRdb to the late 2010s). The library was generated by the immunoSEQ multiplex PCR assay. The entire amount of isolated RNA was reverse transcribed using the High Capacity cDNA Reverse Transcription Kit, so the sequenced TCRB transcripts were expressed ones. TCRdb stores this immuneACCESS table with in-frame sequences only. Part of the clones is absent; in the studies checked, under half of the shortfall reflects unresolved V genes, and no reason is known for the rest. This sample has about half a million clones in its table, and roughly 10% of those were observed once. The ten largest make up around 0.05% of the sample. The sequencing input was naive CD4+ T cells from blood. What this sample's cell subset or site label stands for: true naive CD4+ T cells. Receptor source: a woman aged 18-29 years in good health.

The genes are TRBV27 and TRBJ1-6, with D unresolved. The length of the CDR3 is 16 residues. Trimming pared 4 bases from V and 1 base from J, leaving 11 bases between. Germline-derived CDR1 and CDR2 are MNHEY and SMNVEV (reference sequence). The CDR3 DNA reads as TGTGCCAGCAGTTCCCGGACGGAGTCCTATAATTCACCCCTCCACTTT. Its protein is CASSSRTESYNSPLHF.

The table lists this clone with a few counts. The chain joins TRBV7-3 to TRBJ2-2, with D perhaps assigned TRBD1 or TRBD2 (5 bases each). Germline V lookup: CDR1 SGHTA, CDR2 FQGTGA. The ends were cut back, 2 bases at V and 5 bases at J, with 18 bases in the middle. CDR3 size: 17 residues. Here the CDR3 reads CASSLASGTLVTGELFF. CDR3 bases: TGTGCCAGCAGCTTAGCCTCAGGGACCTTGGTAACCGGGGAGCTGTTTTTT.

CDR3 bases: TGCGCCAGCAGCCAAATTGGACAGACACGTCGTGCGAGCTATGGCTACACCTTC. Its protein is CASSQIGQTRRASYGYTF. The chain joins TRBV4-1 to TRBJ1-2; perhaps TRBD1 as D (6 bases). In germline, CDR1 is MGHRA, CDR2 YSYEKL. The CDR3 spans 18 residues. The V gene lost 2 bases and the J gene lost 4 bases, with 23 bases spanning the gap.

In this sample, this clone turned up a few times. The genes are TRBV5-1 and TRBJ2-7, with TRBD1 matching 7 bases. This CDR3 region has 15 residues. J was trimmed by 0 bases and V by 4 bases; bases with no gene match: 7. The germline gives CDR1 SGHRS, CDR2 YFSETQ. CDR3 DNA sequence: TGCGCCAGCAGCGGGGCCGGGACAGCCTCCTACGAGCAGTACTTC. As protein: CASSGAGTASYEQYF.

This clone has just a few counts. This chain connects TRBV18 to TRBJ2-5, with D perhaps assigned TRBD1 or TRBD2 (5 bases each). There are 15 residues in the CDR3. Germline V lookup: CDR1 KGHSH, CDR2 LQKENI. Between the trimmed V and J ends, which lost 3 bases and 5 bases, there was a span of 16 bases. DNA of the CDR3: TGTGCCAGCTCACCCACAGGAGGCCGATGGGAGACCCAGTACTTC. It specifies CASSPTGGRWETQYF.

This clone turned up a few times. J is TRBJ2-1 and V is TRBV7-8; 7 bases agree with TRBD1. This CDR3 is built from 17 residues. Germline assignment: CDR1 SGHVS and CDR2 FQNEAQ. Trimming removed 7 bases from V and 0 bases from J; junction bases left unmatched: 12. The DNA of the CDR3 is TGTGCCAGCACCCGGCAGGGGGTAAGAAGCTCCTACAATGAGCAGTTCTTC. Residues: CASTRQGVRSSYNEQFF.

The V gene is TRBV14, the J gene TRBJ2-7; weak D call: TRBD1 (6 bases). V lost 4 bases to trimming and J lost 3 bases, with 10 bases between them. Germline V lookup: CDR1 SGHDN, CDR2 FVKESK. The CDR3 is made up of 13 amino acids. This CDR3 is CASSRGTLYEQYF. CDR3 sequence (DNA): TGTGCCAGCAGCCGGGGGACACTCTACGAGCAGTACTTC.

This clone was picked up a small number of times. This rearrangement joins TRBV20-1 to TRBJ1-5, with 8 bases fitting TRBD1. The CDR3 consists of 11 residues. Germline V gene lookup returns CDR1 DFQATT and CDR2 SNEGSKA (reference sequence). V shed 6 bases and J 11 bases; nucleotides not matched to a gene: 6. Here the CDR3 reads CSAGQGWSQHF. The CDR3 DNA is TGCAGTGCCGGACAGGGCTGGTCCCAGCATTTT.

The V call is TRBV4-2, the J call TRBJ2-5, with 11 bases identical to TRBD2. The J segment lost 3 bases and the V segment lost 3 bases, leaving 6 bases of the junction unmatched. Germline V lookup: CDR1 LGHNA, CDR2 YNFKEQ. The CDR3 consists of 16 residues. CDR3 in amino acids: CASSQETLAGEETQYF. The CDR3 region has the DNA TGTGCCAGCAGCCAGGAAACACTAGCGGGGGAAGAGACCCAGTACTTC.

The chain recombines TRBV9 with TRBJ2-1; perhaps TRBD2 as D (5 bases). V lost 0 bases and J lost 0, with 16 bases in between. This CDR3 has 18 residues. Per the germline V gene, CDR1 is SGDLS and CDR2 is YYNGEE. For the CDR3, the DNA is TGTGCCAGCAGCGTAGCTGGCGGGTACCGAAGCTCCTACAATGAGCAGTTCTTC. This gives the protein CASSVAGGYRSSYNEQFF. The whole variable domain, remainder taken from reference TRBV9 and TRBJ2-1, is DSGVTQTPKHLITATGQRVTLRCSPRSGDLSVYWYQQSLDQGLQFLIQYYNGEERAKGNILERFSAQQFPDLHSELNLSSLELGDSALYFCASSVAGGYRSSYNEQFFGPGTRLTVL.

This chain links TRBV4-2 with TRBJ2-7; TRBD2 might be the D (7 bases). The CDR3 is made up of 15 amino acids. Germline assignment: CDR1 LGHNA and CDR2 YNFKEQ. V was cut by 1 base and J by 4 bases, with 14 bases left in between. CDR3 coding DNA: TGTGCCAGCAGCCAAGGGCCGGGGGGCACTTACGAGCAGTACTTC. Amino acid sequence: CASSQGPGGTYEQYF.

The chain uses TRBV5-1 and TRBJ1-6; D is uncertain. The CDR3 has 15 residues. Germline values: CDR1 SGHRS, CDR2 YFSETQ. The V end lost 0 bases, the J end lost 7 bases, and 11 bases lay between the germline ends. The CDR3 here is CASSLEFSSNSPLHF. CDR3 coding DNA: TGCGCCAGCAGCTTGGAGTTCTCCTCGAATTCACCCCTCCACTTT.

This clone came up many times. The chain has TRBV14 and TRBJ2-7; D gene uncertain. Looked up from germline, CDR1 is SGHDN and CDR2 is FVKESK. Trimming removed 4 bases at V and 2 bases at J, with 3 bases between. This CDR3 region has 11 residues. CDR3 coding DNA: TGTGCCAGCAGCCTTGCCTACGAGCAGTACTTC. It codes for CASSLAYEQYF.

J is TRBJ2-7 and V is TRBV27, with TRBD2 as a possible D gene (5 bases). The germline V gene has CDR1 MNHEY and CDR2 SMNVEV (reference sequence). Trimming shortened V by 5 bases and J by 4 bases, and 24 bases separated the two germline ends. This CDR3 comprises 17 residues. CDR3 in DNA: TGTGCCAGCAGTCGGTCCCCCTGGAGAGGGAGCGGATACGAGCAGTACTTC. Protein product: CASSRSPWRGSGYEQYF.

The table lists this clone with a few counts. V gene TRBV25-1 combines with J gene TRBJ1-2, with D uncertain. The CDR3 sequence is 17 residues long. From germline, CDR1 is MGHDK and CDR2 SYGVNS. Trimming cost V 6 bases and J 0 bases, with 20 bases left between them. CDR3 sequence reads: CASSPWVSGSSNYGYTF. CDR3 in DNA: TGTGCCAGCAGCCCGTGGGTGAGCGGGAGTTCTAACTATGGCTACACCTTC.

A note on this clone: One end of the junction does not line up with germline, which may come from a read error. The V call is TRBV29-1, the J call TRBJ2-1, with D perhaps matching TRBD1 or TRBD2 (5 bases each). Germline V gene sequence: CDR1 SQVTM, CDR2 ANQGSEA. This CDR3 is 11 amino acids long. CDR3 protein: CSIKAPGRQLF. CDR3 sequence (DNA): TGCAGTATAAAAGCCCCGGGACGGCAACTCTTC.

The gene calls are TRBV7-3 and TRBJ1-1; D is perhaps TRBD1 (5 bases). The germline V gene has CDR1 SGHTA and CDR2 FQGTGA. This CDR3 comprises 13 residues. The V end lost 5 bases, the J end lost 4 bases, and 11 bases lay between the germline ends. The CDR3, as DNA: TGTGCCAGCAGCCCCGTCGGGGCCACTGAAGCTTTCTTT. This gives the protein CASSPVGATEAFF.

This sequence joins TRBV7-2 and TRBJ2-1; D gene uncertain. The CDR3 has 12 residues. Trimming removed 3 bases from V and 8 bases from J, with 8 bases in between. From germline, CDR1 is SGHTA and CDR2 FQGNSA. Written as DNA, the CDR3 is TGTGCCAGCAGCTTTAGGGCGGATGAGCAGTTCTTC. It encodes CASSFRADEQFF.

In its sample, this clone was seen a few times. This chain connects TRBV9 to TRBJ1-6; maybe TRBD1 (5 bases). The CDR3 sequence is 17 residues long. The V gene's germline CDR1 is SGDLS and CDR2 YYNGEE. Trimming stripped 0 bases from V and 6 bases from J, with 16 bases between. The CDR3 nucleotides are TGTGCCAGCAGCGTAGTGGACGGGGGACCCTCTAATTCACCCCTCCACTTT. Its protein product is CASSVVDGGPSNSPLHF.

The chain is built from TRBV5-4 and TRBJ2-6; possible D gene TRBD1, 5 bases. Germline-derived CDR1 and CDR2 are SGHNT and YYREEE (reference sequence). Trimming removed 2 bases from V and 1 base from J, with 19 bases in between. The CDR3 length is 19 residues. The CDR3 sequence is CASSLVSQGLQSGANVLTF. In nucleotides, the CDR3 is TGTGCCAGCAGCTTAGTTTCGCAGGGTCTCCAGTCTGGGGCCAACGTCCTGACTTTC.

This clone was counted once. DNA for the CDR3: TGTGCCAGCAGCTTATTCCTTGGTCAGCTTGGTACCAATGAGCAGTTCTTC. Its protein product is CASSLFLGQLGTNEQFF. This chain uses TRBV7-3 with TRBJ2-1; D gene uncertain. The CDR3 extends over 17 amino acids. The V gene lost 2 bases and the J gene lost 6 bases, with 20 bases spanning the gap. Per germline, CDR1 SGHTA and CDR2 FQGTGA.

The chain has TRBV27 and TRBJ2-1; the D is unclear. Trimming took off 4 bases at V and 6 bases at J, with 13 bases between the two ends. Looked up from germline, CDR1 is MNHEY and CDR2 is SMNVEV (reference sequence). CDR3 size: 14 residues. The CDR3 here is CASSSARTINEQFF. The CDR3 nucleotides read TGTGCCAGCAGTTCAGCGAGGACGATCAATGAGCAGTTCTTC.

The chain is built from TRBV7-2 and TRBJ2-1; TRBD2 aligns across 12 bases. V lost 0 bases and J lost 9; bases outside the gene matches: 0. This CDR3 is 14 amino acids long. Germline CDR1 is SGHTA and CDR2 is FQGNSA. DNA for the CDR3: TGTGCCAGCAGCTTAGCACTAGCGGGGGGTGAGCAGTTCTTC. Protein product: CASSLALAGGEQFF.

The V call is TRBV5-1, the J call TRBJ1-5; no definite D call. CDR1 and CDR2 from the germline V gene are SGHRS and YFSETQ. The germline V and J ends were trimmed by 1 base and 5 bases, with 13 bases remaining between them. This CDR3 is built from 15 residues. CDR3 bases: TGCGCCAGCAGCTTGATGCCCGGCGCTGATCAGCCCCAGCATTTT. Translated, it gives CASSLMPGADQPQHF. Complete variable domain (other parts from reference TRBV5-1 and TRBJ1-5): KAGVTQTPRYLIKTRGQQVTLSCSPISGHRSVSWYQQTPGQGLQFLFEYFSETQRNKGNFPGRFSGRQFSNSRSEMNVSTLELGDSALYLCASSLMPGADQPQHFGDGTRLSIL.

In this sample, this clone turned up a few times. The gene calls are TRBV18 and TRBJ2-7; possibly TRBD2 for D (6 bases). The CDR3 runs to 13 residues. Trimming cost V 5 bases and J 5 bases, with 13 bases left between them. CDR1 is KGHSH, CDR2 LQKENI, per germline. This CDR3 reads CASSDRGSHEQYV. DNA for the CDR3: TGTGCCAGCTCAGACCGGGGGAGCCACGAGCAGTACGTC.

This clone occurred a few times. No DNA is shown, since the ends of the CDR3 on it are uncertain; the CDR3 is the one TCRdb lists. The chain couples TRBV7-9 to TRBJ2-1; whether TRBD2, the table's D call, matches the DNA was not checked. Including both end residues, the CDR3 is 15 amino acids long. Germline V gives CDR1 SEHNR, CDR2 FQNEAQ (reference sequence). The chain's CDR3 is CASSSEVWEWDEQFF.